One and the same sample provided the 26 T cell receptor beta chains below, sequenced in a study of OX40 agonist ivuxolimab in advanced cancers. Sequencing was performed with immunoSEQ multiplex PCR; in TCRdb, only in-frame clones are kept and a portion is missing. The sample holds around 120,000 clones, over 75% seen once. The starting material was CD4+ or CD8+ T cells sorted from blood, obtained in a trial of the OX40 agonist ivuxolimab. The receptors come from an adult with an advanced solid tumor such as melanoma, head and neck, liver or kidney cancer.

This clone was seen a handful of times. The chain's CDR3 is CATGLAGNYQETQYF. The DNA for the CDR3 is TGTGCCACAGGACTAGCGGGCAACTACCAAGAGACCCAGTACTTC. This chain links TRBV19 with TRBJ2-5, with TRBD2 identical over 11 bases. The CDR3 consists of 15 residues. The trim removed 10 bases at V and 0 bases at J, leaving 7 bases unmatched. Germline CDR1 LNHDA, CDR2 SQIVND (reference sequence). The variable domain in full, completed from reference TRBV19 and TRBJ2-5, reads DGGITQSPKYLFRKEGQNVTLSCEQNLNHDAMYWYRQDPGQGLRLIYYSQIVNDFQKGDIAEGYSVSREKKESFPLTVTSAQKNPTAFYLCATGLAGNYQETQYFGPGTRLLVL.

The rearrangement joins TRBV28 to TRBJ1-5, with D maybe TRBD1 (5 bases). Germline V lookup: CDR1 MDHEN, CDR2 SYDVKM. Deletions cut 5 bases from V and 4 bases from J, with 12 bases between. The CDR3 length is 14 residues. Written as DNA, the CDR3 is TGTGCCAGCAGTCGGGGGGGAGTGAATCAGCCCCAGCATTTT. Translated: CASSRGGVNQPQHF. The entire variable domain, with the rest obtained from reference TRBV28 and TRBJ1-5, is as follows: DVKVTQSSRYLVKRTGEKVFLECVQDMDHENMFWYRQDPGLGLRLIYFSYDVKMKEKGDIPEGYSVSREKKERFSLILESASTNQTSMYLCASSRGGVNQPQHFGDGTRLSIL.

The gene calls are TRBV4-2 and TRBJ1-5; D may be TRBD1 (6 bases). Germline V gene sequence: CDR1 LGHNA, CDR2 YNFKEQ. This CDR3 comprises 22 residues. V shed 4 bases and J shed 0 bases, with 31 bases lying between them. The CDR3 is CASSPQTLTGTPRIDSNQPQHF. In nucleotides, the CDR3 is TGTGCCAGCAGCCCCCAAACCTTGACAGGAACTCCAAGAATAGATAGCAATCAGCCCCAGCATTTT.

The chain joins TRBV28 to TRBJ1-2; a possible D gene is TRBD1 (6 bases). The CDR3 is 15 residues long. Germline V CDR1 and CDR2: MDHEN, SYDVKM. Trimming cost V 1 base and J 7 bases, with 16 bases left between them. The CDR3 sequence is CASSLSAGGRGGYTF. CDR3 nucleotide sequence: TGTGCCAGCAGTTTATCGGCTGGGGGGCGAGGTGGCTACACCTTC.

The chain employs TRBV6-1 and TRBJ2-5; D is undetermined. The J call may be faulty, since TRBJ2-7 better matches the DNA end. Germline-derived CDR1 and CDR2 are MNHNS and SASEGT. The CDR3 is 11 residues long. CDR3 sequence: CASSETYEQYF. The DNA for the CDR3 is TGTGCCAGCAGTGAAACCTACGAGCAGTACTTC.

The rearrangement links TRBV28 to TRBJ1-5; no clear D gene. The CDR3 is 14 residues long. Trimming took 7 bases from V and 3 from J, leaving 13 bases between them. Looked up from germline, CDR1 is MDHEN and CDR2 is SYDVKM. The DNA of the CDR3 is TGTGCCAGCACCTCCGCCCCGGCCAATCAGCCCCAGCATTTT. Residues: CASTSAPANQPQHF.

The V gene is TRBV6-5, the J gene TRBJ2-3; unclear D gene. The CDR3 runs 12 residues. V was trimmed by 0 bases and J by 5 bases, leaving 3 bases between them. The germline gives CDR1 MNHEY, CDR2 SVGAGI. The CDR3 DNA sequence: TGTGCCAGCAGTTACTCGATAGATACGCAGTATTTT. It is translated as CASSYSIDTQYF.

The rearrangement joins TRBV19 to TRBJ2-1, with unresolved D. The V gene lost 6 bases and the J gene lost 0 bases, with 12 bases spanning the gap. The CDR3 has 15 residues. The V gene's germline CDR1 is LNHDA and CDR2 SQIVND (reference sequence). CDR3 residues: CASSPGSSSYNEQFF. CDR3 sequence (DNA): TGTGCCAGTAGCCCGGGTTCGAGCTCCTACAATGAGCAGTTCTTC. Combining the CDR3 with reference TRBV19 and TRBJ2-1 gives the whole variable domain DGGITQSPKYLFRKEGQNVTLSCEQNLNHDAMYWYRQDPGQGLRLIYYSQIVNDFQKGDIAEGYSVSREKKESFPLTVTSAQKNPTAFYLCASSPGSSSYNEQFFGPGTRLTVL.

This clone was detected only once. This chain joins TRBV7-2 and TRBJ1-3; D possibly corresponds to TRBD1 (6 bases). Germline V gives CDR1 SGHTA, CDR2 FQGNSA. Trimming left V 5 bases short and J 4 bases short, with 18 bases between. CDR3 size: 16 residues. CDR3 in DNA: TGTGCCAGCAGCGCCGTGACAGGTCTGGGAGGAAACACCATATATTTT. Amino acids: CASSAVTGLGGNTIYF.

The genes are TRBV19 and TRBJ2-7; 7 positions match TRBD1. V lost 5 bases to trimming and J lost 3 bases; unmatched junction nucleotides: 7. There are 14 residues in the CDR3. Germline V gene data show CDR1 as LNHDA and CDR2 as SQIVND (reference sequence). The CDR3 nucleotides are TGTGCCAGTAGTTTCGCAGGGGGATTCTACGAGCAGTACTTC. Amino acid sequence: CASSFAGGFYEQYF.

V gene TRBV7-2 combines with J gene TRBJ2-4, with TRBD2 matching 11 bases. CDR1 SGHTA and CDR2 FQGNSA come from the germline V gene. The CDR3 extends over 18 amino acids. V lost 1 base and J lost 1; bases outside the gene matches: 6. The DNA for the CDR3 is TGTGCCAGCAGCTTAGGAGTTAGCGGGGGGGAGGCCAAAAACATTCAGTACTTC. It specifies CASSLGVSGGEAKNIQYF.

CDR3: CASSLMTGLNTEAFF. CDR3 DNA: TGTGCCAGCAGCTTAATGACAGGATTGAACACTGAAGCTTTCTTT. The chain uses TRBV7-2 and TRBJ1-1; TRBD1 might be the D (6 bases). CDR1 is SGHTA, CDR2 FQGNSA, per germline. This CDR3 is 15 amino acids long. V was clipped by 2 bases and J by 0 bases, with 10 bases between them. Using reference TRBV7-2 and TRBJ1-1 for the parts outside the CDR3, the full variable domain is GAGVSQSPSNKVTEKGKDVELRCDPISGHTALYWYRQSLGQGLEFLIYFQGNSAPDKSGLPSDRFSAERTGGSVSTLTIQRTQQEDSAVYLCASSLMTGLNTEAFFGQGTRLTVV.

This chain links TRBV5-1 with TRBJ1-1; possible D gene TRBD1, 5 bases. The germline gives CDR1 SGHRS, CDR2 YFSETQ. Trimming left V 3 bases short and J 4 bases short, with 13 bases between. CDR3 length: 14 residues. The CDR3 DNA follows: TGCGCCAGCAGCTCCAGGGTGATAGGCACTGAAGCTTTCTTT. Protein sequence: CASSSRVIGTEAFF.

The V and J genes are TRBV18 and TRBJ2-6, with 8 bases identical to TRBD1. V trimming: 0 bases; J trimming: 2 bases; junction bases outside the gene matches: 3. The CDR3 is 17 residues long. Germline assignment: CDR1 KGHSH and CDR2 LQKENI. CDR3 region: CASSPPADRAGANVLTF. For the CDR3, the DNA is TGTGCCAGCTCACCACCGGCGGACAGGGCTGGGGCCAACGTCCTGACTTTC.

In DNA form, the CDR3 reads TGTGCCAGCAGTAGGGCAGATCTCACCGGGGAGCTGTTTTTT. Residues: CASSRADLTGELFF. This sequence joins TRBV6-5 and TRBJ2-2; D unclear. Trimming stripped 5 bases from V and 4 bases from J, with 11 bases between. Germline V CDR1 and CDR2: MNHEY, SVGAGI. The CDR3 is 14 amino acids.

This clone was seen once. The chain employs TRBV7-8 and TRBJ2-5; D is undetermined. The germline V gene has CDR1 SGHVS and CDR2 FQNEAQ. V lost 1 base and J lost 9, with 9 bases in between. The CDR3 is made up of 12 amino acids. The CDR3 sequence: CASSLESAAQYF. The DNA of the CDR3 is TGTGCCAGCAGCTTAGAGTCCGCGGCCCAGTACTTC.

V and J are TRBV5-6 and TRBJ1-2, with 8 bases lining up with TRBD1. V shed 4 bases and J 4 bases; nucleotides not matched to a gene: 6. Per germline, CDR1 SGHDT and CDR2 YYEEEE. The CDR3 runs to 14 residues. Written as DNA, the CDR3 is TGTGCCAGCAGCAAGGACAGGGCGGTCTATGGCTACACCTTC. Its translation: CASSKDRAVYGYTF.

CDR3 sequence (DNA): TGTGCCAGCAGTGAATCCCATGGATACGAGCAGTACTTC. Its protein is CASSESHGYEQYF. The gene calls are TRBV6-1 and TRBJ2-7; D call uncertain. CDR3 size: 13 residues. Germline V gene lookup returns CDR1 MNHNS and CDR2 SASEGT. V lost 2 bases and J lost 4, with 9 bases in between.

The V and J genes are TRBV6-5 and TRBJ1-3; TRBD1 agrees at 8 bases. Germline V CDR1 and CDR2: MNHEY, SVGAGI. The CDR3 length is 16 residues. Losses at the gene ends were 1 base for V and 0 bases for J; bases not matched to a gene: 2. CDR3 sequence reads: CASSYYRGSSGNTIYF. CDR3 DNA sequence: TGTGCCAGCAGTTACTACAGGGGGAGCTCTGGAAACACCATATATTTT.

This clone has a single count. This chain connects TRBV6-5 to TRBJ1-5, with D tentatively TRBD1 (6 bases). This CDR3 is 15 amino acids long. Trimming cost V 5 bases and J 0 bases, with 11 bases left between them. Germline assignment: CDR1 MNHEY and CDR2 SVGAGI. This CDR3 is CASSRQAYSNQPQHF. DNA for the CDR3: TGTGCCAGCAGTCGACAGGCTTATAGCAATCAGCCCCAGCATTTT.

The chain couples TRBV6-1 to TRBJ1-1, with 10 bases aligning to TRBD1. CDR1 is MNHNS and CDR2 is SASEGT in the germline V gene. The CDR3 totals 15 residues. V lost 8 bases to trimming and J lost 6 bases; unmatched junction nucleotides: 12. DNA for the CDR3: TGTGCCAGCGGGGGGGACAGGGGAAGTTTGCCTGAAGCTTTCTTT. It translates to CASGGDRGSLPEAFF.

This chain links TRBV19 with TRBJ2-7; TRBD2 agrees at 12 bases. V was pared by 4 bases and J by 0 bases, with 4 bases of the junction left unmatched. The CDR3 has 16 amino acids. Per germline, CDR1 LNHDA and CDR2 SQIVND (reference sequence). The CDR3 is CASSKQLAGGSYEQYF. In DNA form, the CDR3 reads TGTGCCAGTAGTAAGCAACTAGCGGGGGGCTCCTACGAGCAGTACTTC.

The rearrangement links TRBV11-2 to TRBJ2-2; D ambiguous. This CDR3 contains 13 residues. Germline V lookup: CDR1 SGHAT, CDR2 FQNNGV. The V gene lost 2 bases and the J gene lost 5 bases, with 6 bases spanning the gap. The CDR3 sequence: CASSLYVTGELFF. The CDR3 nucleotides read TGTGCCAGCAGCTTATATGTGACCGGGGAGCTGTTTTTT.

The chain carries TRBV7-2 and TRBJ1-3; D is unresolved. This CDR3 has 14 amino acids. Germline CDR1 is SGHTA and CDR2 is FQGNSA. The V gene lost 6 bases and the J gene lost 4 bases, with 13 bases spanning the gap. DNA for the CDR3: TGTGCCAGCAGAAAGGGAGCCGCCGGAAACACCATATATTTT. It is translated as CASRKGAAGNTIYF. Looking up the rest from reference TRBV7-2 and TRBJ1-3 gives the full variable domain: GAGVSQSPSNKVTEKGKDVELRCDPISGHTALYWYRQSLGQGLEFLIYFQGNSAPDKSGLPSDRFSAERTGGSVSTLTIQRTQQEDSAVYLCASRKGAAGNTIYFGEGSWLTVV.

The rearrangement uses TRBV6-6 and TRBJ1-5, with a tentative D call TRBD1 (6 bases). Per germline, CDR1 MNHNY and CDR2 SVGAGI (reference sequence). CDR3 length: 13 residues. The germline V and J ends were trimmed by 9 bases and 4 bases, with 13 bases remaining between them. The CDR3 nucleotides read TGTGCCAGTAGAGACAGGCAGAATCAGCCCCAGCATTTT. Its translation is CASRDRQNQPQHF.

The chain joins TRBV7-3 to TRBJ2-1; 7 bases are shared with TRBD2. Germline V gene lookup returns CDR1 SGHTA and CDR2 FQGTGA. The CDR3 is 14 amino acids. The V and J ends lost 5 bases and 5 bases, in that order; junction bases with no gene match: 6. CDR3 in DNA: TGTGCCAGCAGCCCCCGGGGGGAAAACAATGAGCAGTTCTTC. Residues: CASSPRGENNEQFF. The full variable domain, rest sourced from reference TRBV7-3 and TRBJ2-1, is GAGVSQTPSNKVTEKGKYVELRCDPISGHTALYWYRQSLGQGPEFLIYFQGTGAADDSGLPNDRFFAVRPEGSVSTLKIQRTERGDSAVYLCASSPRGENNEQFFGPGTRLTVL.